A selection of T cell receptor beta chains follows, all from one sample in a study of T cell responses to AZD1222 COVID-19 vaccine. Clones were read by immunoSEQ multiplex PCR, and TCRdb kept only the in-frame ones, dropping some. The sample records 150,000 to 200,000 clones, approximately 94% being singletons. The specimen was peripheral blood, collected on day 0 of AZD1222 vaccination. Receptor source: an adult in good health. CDR3s include the opening cysteine and the closing phenylalanine or tryptophan. The D gene is left open where the match is weak. Clone size is not always given. Where it is, it says once, few, many or a class for expanded clones.

>NA|TRBV5-1|TRBJ2-1|NA
TGCGCCAGCAGCACCGGGACTCCATACTCCTACAATGAGCAGTTCTTC
CASSTGTPYSYNEQFF
>NA|TRBV27|TRBJ2-5|NA
TGTGCCAGCAGTCCGGAGGGAGAGACCCAGTACTTC
CASSPEGETQYF
>NA|TRBV7-2|TRBJ2-5|TRBD2
TGTGCCAGCAGCTTGGGACTAGGTTTCGAGACCCAGTACTTC
CASSLGLGFETQYF
>NA|TRBV15|TRBJ2-7|NA
TGTGCCACCAGCAGAGATGTAGCCTCCTCCTACGAGCAGTACTTC
CATSRDVASSYEQYF
>NA|TRBV18|TRBJ2-7|TRBD2
TGTGCCAGCGAGCGGGGCTCGGGAGAGCAGTACTTC
CASERGSGEQYF
>NA|TRBV28|TRBJ1-1|TRBD1
TGTGCCAGCAGTTTATGGGGACAGGGGTTCATTTTAGAAGCTTTCTTT
CASSLWGQGFILEAFF
>NA|TRBV24-1|TRBJ2-1|TRBD1
TGTGCCACCAGTGGTACGACAGGGTACCACAATGAGCAGTTCTTC
CATSGTTGYHNEQFF
>NA|TRBV7-9|TRBJ2-2|TRBD1
TGTGCCAGCAGCCCCTTCCCTAAGACAGGGGGAACCGGGGAGCTGTTTTTT
CASSPFPKTGGTGELFF
>NA|TRBV3-1/TRBV3-2|TRBJ2-7|NA
TGTGCCAGCAGCCCCTTTTTCCGGATTGTCTCCGAGCAGTACTTC
CASSPFFRIVSEQYF
>NA|TRBV7-9|TRBJ2-3|TRBD2
TGTGCCAGCAGTCTATGGGGGGGAGATACGCAGTATTTT
CASSLWGGDTQYF
>NA|TRBV9|TRBJ1-1|NA
TGTGCCAGCAGGGCAGGGCTGTACACTGAAGCTTTCTTT
CASRAGLYTEAFF
>NA|TRBV27|TRBJ2-2|NA
TGTGCCAGCAGTTTCCCGAACACCGGGGAGCTGTTTTTT
CASSFPNTGELFF
>NA|TRBV19|TRBJ1-1|NA
TGTGCCAGTAGTATGAGGGGCGCGGACACTGAAGCTTTCTTT
CASSMRGADTEAFF
>once|TRBV6-6|TRBJ1-2|NA
TGTGCCAGCAGTCCCGGGGGCTATGGCTACACCTTC
CASSPGGYGYTF
>NA|TRBV4-1|TRBJ1-2|NA
TGCGCCAGCAGCCAAGTTGGGGTTAACTATGGCTACACCTTC
CASSQVGVNYGYTF
>NA|TRBV6-5|TRBJ1-3|NA
TGTGCCAGCTTAGTTAACCTTGGAAACACCATATATTTT
CASLVNLGNTIYF
>NA|TRBV6-5|TRBJ1-1|NA
TGTGCCAGCCTCGAGATTGGCGGCACTGAAGCTTTCTTT
CASLEIGGTEAFF
>NA|TRBV12-3/TRBV12-4|TRBJ1-5|NA
TGTGCCAGCAGTTCAGACAGACAGCCCCAGCATTTT
CASSSDRQPQHF
>once|TRBV30|TRBJ2-3|NA
TGTGCCTGGAGTGTGGCAGGGGATACGCAGTATTTT
CAWSVAGDTQYF
>NA|TRBV11-2|TRBJ1-5|NA
TGTGCCAGCAGCTTAGCCCACAATCAGCCCCAGCATTTT
CASSLAHNQPQHF
>NA|TRBV24-1|TRBJ1-5|NA
TGTGCCACCAGTCAGCCCCAGCATTTT
CATSQPQHF
>NA|TRBV5-4|TRBJ1-1|NA
TGTGCCAGCCAAACCGCCGGGGACACTGAAGCTTTCTTT
CASQTAGDTEAFF
>NA|TRBV30|TRBJ1-1|NA
TGTGCCTGGAGTCGCGTGAACACTGAAGCTTTCTTT
CAWSRVNTEAFF
>NA|TRBV27|TRBJ2-7|NA
TGTGCCAGCAGTTTGGATCAGGGGACGGCCTACGAGCAGTACTTC
CASSLDQGTAYEQYF
>NA|TRBV29-1|TRBJ2-1|TRBD2
TGCAGCGTTGGTCTAGCGGGAGGGGTTGAGCAGTTCTTC
CSVGLAGGVEQFF
>NA|TRBV18|TRBJ2-5|NA
TGTGCCAGCTCACAAAACGGCGGGACTCGTGAGACCCAGTACTTC
CASSQNGGTRETQYF
>NA|TRBV27|TRBJ2-1|NA
TGTGCCAGCTGTCGGGACCAGCGCGGGCTTGTGTCCTACAATGAGCAGTTCTTC
CASCRDQRGLVSYNEQFF
>NA|TRBV6-1|TRBJ1-6|NA
TGTGCCAGCAGTGAAGCGGCGGGAAGCTCCTATAATTCACCCCTCCACTTT
CASSEAAGSSYNSPLHF
>NA|TRBV28|TRBJ1-2|NA
TGTGCCAGCAGTTTATGGGACGTAAGATACTATGGCTACACCTTC
CASSLWDVRYYGYTF